A selection of T cell receptor beta chains follows, all from one sample in a study of T cell repertoires in ileal Crohn's disease. Method: immunoSEQ multiplex PCR; TCRdb's copy keeps in-frame clones and lacks some. This sample has tens of thousands of clones, with roughly nine tenths found just once. Sample: ileal tissue. The receptors derive from an adult with Crohn's disease. Both conserved end residues are part of each CDR3. A D gene is named only where the DNA matches it firmly. Where a row states a size, it is once, few, many or the class of an expanded clone; other rows omit it.

v_gene: TRBV30; j_gene: TRBJ2-7; abundance: -; len: 12; d_gene: -; CDR3aa: CAWSITGTEQYF; CDR3nt: TGTGCCTGGAGTATAACCGGGACAGAGCAGTACTTC
v_gene: TRBV6-1; j_gene: TRBJ1-2; abundance: -; len: 17; d_gene: TRBD1; CDR3aa: CASSEMAGGNSNYGYTF; CDR3nt: TGTGCCAGCAGTGAGATGGCAGGGGGAAACTCTAACTATGGCTACACCTTC
v_gene: TRBV5-1; j_gene: TRBJ1-3; abundance: -; len: 15; d_gene: TRBD1; CDR3aa: CASSLTGAAGNTIYF; CDR3nt: TGCGCCAGCAGCTTGACAGGGGCAGCCGGAAACACCATATATTTT
v_gene: TRBV6-5; j_gene: TRBJ1-5; abundance: -; len: 15; d_gene: -; CDR3aa: CASSSRTSGGLPQHF; CDR3nt: TGTGCCAGCAGTTCCCGGACGTCCGGGGGTTTGCCCCAGCATTTT
v_gene: TRBV5-1; j_gene: TRBJ1-1; abundance: -; len: 11; d_gene: -; CDR3aa: CASRVGTEAFF; CDR3nt: TGCGCCAGCCGGGTTGGCACTGAAGCTTTCTTT
v_gene: TRBV11-2; j_gene: TRBJ1-1; abundance: -; len: 14; d_gene: -; CDR3aa: CASSLDVPNGEAFF; CDR3nt: TGTGCCAGCAGCTTAGATGTCCCGAACGGTGAAGCTTTCTTT
v_gene: TRBV29-1; j_gene: TRBJ2-3; abundance: -; len: 14; d_gene: -; CDR3aa: CSALDGGYTDTQYF; CDR3nt: TGCAGCGCCCTGGACGGAGGCTACACAGATACGCAGTATTTT
v_gene: TRBV18; j_gene: TRBJ1-4; abundance: -; len: 14; d_gene: -; CDR3aa: CASSPQGLNEKLFF; CDR3nt: TGTGCCAGCTCACCACAGGGACTTAATGAAAAACTGTTTTTT
v_gene: TRBV4-3; j_gene: TRBJ2-7; abundance: once; len: 15; d_gene: TRBD2; CDR3aa: CASSPSSSGAYEQYF; CDR3nt: TGCGCCAGCAGCCCCTCTTCTAGCGGGGCCTACGAGCAGTACTTC
v_gene: TRBV18; j_gene: TRBJ2-7; abundance: -; len: 13; d_gene: TRBD1; CDR3aa: CASSPGQGGEQYF; CDR3nt: TGTGCCAGCTCACCGGGACAGGGAGGGGAGCAGTACTTC
v_gene: TRBV7-2; j_gene: TRBJ1-5; abundance: -; len: 15; d_gene: -; CDR3aa: CVSSFSEGDNQPQHF; CDR3nt: TGTGTCAGCAGCTTTTCGGAGGGAGACAATCAGCCCCAGCATTTT
v_gene: TRBV6-4; j_gene: TRBJ1-1; abundance: once; len: 13; d_gene: TRBD1; CDR3aa: CASSDSTGDLAFF; CDR3nt: TGTGCCAGCAGTGACTCTACAGGGGACCTCGCTTTCTTT
v_gene: TRBV11-2; j_gene: TRBJ2-2; abundance: -; len: 13; d_gene: -; CDR3aa: CASSLAPAGELFF; CDR3nt: TGTGCCAGCAGCCTAGCCCCAGCCGGGGAGCTGTTTTTT
v_gene: TRBV2; j_gene: TRBJ1-1; abundance: -; len: 16; d_gene: -; CDR3aa: CASITDRNTMNTEAFF; CDR3nt: TGTGCCAGCATTACAGACAGAAACACTATGAACACTGAAGCTTTCTTT
v_gene: TRBV9; j_gene: TRBJ2-2; abundance: -; len: 13; d_gene: -; CDR3aa: CASSAGLIGELFF; CDR3nt: TGTGCCAGCAGCGCCGGACTTATCGGGGAGCTGTTTTTT
v_gene: TRBV4-1; j_gene: TRBJ1-6; abundance: few; len: 15; d_gene: -; CDR3aa: CASSQGRQRNSPLHF; CDR3nt: TGCGCCAGCAGCCAAGGAAGACAGAGAAATTCACCCCTCCACTTT
v_gene: TRBV29-1; j_gene: TRBJ1-1; abundance: -; len: 14; d_gene: -; CDR3aa: CSVDRRVENTEAFF; CDR3nt: TGCAGCGTTGACCGGAGGGTAGAGAACACTGAAGCTTTCTTT
v_gene: TRBV11-2; j_gene: TRBJ2-7; abundance: -; len: 15; d_gene: TRBD1; CDR3aa: CASSLRTGSVWEQYF; CDR3nt: TGTGCCAGCAGCTTAAGGACAGGGAGCGTGTGGGAGCAGTACTTC
v_gene: TRBV10-3; j_gene: TRBJ1-1; abundance: -; len: 14; d_gene: -; CDR3aa: CAISLGTKNTEAFF; CDR3nt: TGTGCCATCAGCCTAGGGACAAAGAACACTGAAGCTTTCTTT
v_gene: TRBV29-1; j_gene: TRBJ1-2; abundance: -; len: 14; d_gene: TRBD1; CDR3aa: CSVAPGQGIYGYTF; CDR3nt: TGCAGCGTTGCACCGGGACAGGGAATCTATGGCTACACCTTC
v_gene: TRBV11-3; j_gene: TRBJ2-7; abundance: -; len: 13; d_gene: -; CDR3aa: CASRPPSSYEQYF; CDR3nt: TGTGCCAGCCGCCCACCGAGCTCCTACGAGCAGTACTTC
v_gene: TRBV4-2; j_gene: TRBJ2-2; abundance: -; len: 16; d_gene: TRBD2; CDR3aa: CASSHSGGAGTGELFF; CDR3nt: TGTGCCAGCAGCCACAGCGGGGGGGCCGGGACCGGGGAGCTGTTTTTT
v_gene: TRBV7-2; j_gene: TRBJ1-4; abundance: -; len: 16; d_gene: -; CDR3aa: CASSPGLGFQPEKLFF; CDR3nt: TGTGCCAGCAGCCCCGGTCTCGGGTTCCAGCCTGAAAAACTGTTTTTT
v_gene: TRBV11-3; j_gene: TRBJ2-5; abundance: -; len: 15; d_gene: TRBD2; CDR3aa: CASSLSAGGQETQYF; CDR3nt: TGTGCCAGCAGCCTATCCGCGGGGGGCCAAGAGACCCAGTACTTC
v_gene: TRBV2; j_gene: TRBJ1-6; abundance: -; len: 17; d_gene: TRBD1; CDR3aa: CASRVRDRTLYNSPLHF; CDR3nt: TGTGCCAGCAGGGTCCGGGACAGGACCCTCTATAATTCACCCCTCCACTTT
v_gene: TRBV7-2; j_gene: TRBJ1-3; abundance: -; len: 15; d_gene: -; CDR3aa: CASSFGTGSGNTIYF; CDR3nt: TGTGCCAGCAGCTTTGGGACTGGCTCTGGAAACACCATATATTTT
v_gene: TRBV7-2; j_gene: TRBJ1-5; abundance: -; len: 12; d_gene: -; CDR3aa: CASSLYNQPQHF; CDR3nt: TGTGCCAGCAGCTTATACAATCAGCCCCAGCATTTT
v_gene: TRBV30; j_gene: TRBJ2-5; abundance: -; len: 17; d_gene: TRBD2; CDR3aa: CAWSTGLTSGSMETQYF; CDR3nt: TGTGCCTGGAGTACCGGATTGACTAGCGGGAGCATGGAGACCCAGTACTTC
v_gene: TRBV19; j_gene: TRBJ2-7; abundance: -; len: 16; d_gene: TRBD2; CDR3aa: CASSIVPGGSATKQYF; CDR3nt: TGTGCCAGTAGTATTGTGCCGGGAGGCTCAGCTACCAAGCAGTACTTC
v_gene: TRBV10-2; j_gene: TRBJ2-5; abundance: -; len: 14; d_gene: -; CDR3aa: CASSGPYPLETQYF; CDR3nt: TGCGCCAGCAGTGGGCCTTATCCCCTAGAGACCCAGTACTTC
v_gene: TRBV6-1; j_gene: TRBJ1-1; abundance: -; len: 12; d_gene: -; CDR3aa: CASRFGETEAFF; CDR3nt: TGTGCCAGCAGGTTCGGGGAAACTGAAGCTTTCTTT
v_gene: TRBV7-2; j_gene: TRBJ1-4; abundance: -; len: 13; d_gene: -; CDR3aa: CASSRGTREKLFF; CDR3nt: TGTGCCAGCAGCCGAGGGACTCGTGAAAAACTGTTTTTT
v_gene: TRBV6-1; j_gene: TRBJ2-1; abundance: -; len: 14; d_gene: -; CDR3aa: CASSEDGPYNEQFF; CDR3nt: TGTGCCAGCAGTGAGGATGGGCCCTACAATGAGCAGTTCTTC
v_gene: TRBV6-6; j_gene: TRBJ1-6; abundance: -; len: 14; d_gene: TRBD1; CDR3aa: CASSSGTESSPLHF; CDR3nt: TGTGCCAGCAGCTCCGGGACAGAAAGTTCACCCCTCCACTTT
v_gene: TRBV5-5; j_gene: TRBJ1-2; abundance: -; len: 15; d_gene: TRBD1; CDR3aa: CASSTGTGEVYGYTF; CDR3nt: TGTGCCAGCAGCACGGGGACAGGGGAGGTCTATGGCTACACCTTC
v_gene: TRBV11-3; j_gene: TRBJ2-5; abundance: -; len: 14; d_gene: -; CDR3aa: CASSFPGYLETQYF; CDR3nt: TGTGCCAGCAGCTTTCCGGGATACCTGGAGACCCAGTACTTC
v_gene: TRBV28; j_gene: TRBJ1-5; abundance: -; len: 17; d_gene: -; CDR3aa: CASSPPPGFSMNQPQHF; CDR3nt: TGTGCCAGCAGTCCCCCGCCAGGTTTCTCGATGAATCAGCCCCAGCATTTT
v_gene: TRBV9; j_gene: TRBJ1-2; abundance: -; len: 17; d_gene: TRBD1; CDR3aa: CASSSRTGGSLSYGYTF; CDR3nt: TGTGCCAGCAGCTCAAGGACAGGGGGGTCCCTTTCCTATGGCTACACCTTC
v_gene: TRBV9; j_gene: TRBJ2-1; abundance: -; len: 15; d_gene: -; CDR3aa: CASSVGTNSYNEQFF; CDR3nt: TGTGCCAGCAGCGTAGGGACTAACTCCTACAATGAGCAGTTCTTC
v_gene: TRBV11-3; j_gene: TRBJ2-5; abundance: -; len: 14; d_gene: TRBD2; CDR3aa: CASSLPRGEETQYF; CDR3nt: TGTGCCAGCAGCCTTCCTCGGGGGGAGGAGACCCAGTACTTC
v_gene: TRBV9; j_gene: TRBJ2-1; abundance: -; len: 16; d_gene: -; CDR3aa: CASSVVGGAGYNEQFF; CDR3nt: TGTGCCAGCAGCGTAGTGGGGGGGGCTGGCTACAATGAGCAGTTCTTC
v_gene: TRBV6-4; j_gene: TRBJ1-6; abundance: -; len: 12; d_gene: -; CDR3aa: CASRQGDSPLHF; CDR3nt: TGTGCCAGCAGACAGGGAGATTCACCCCTCCACTTT
v_gene: TRBV6-1; j_gene: TRBJ1-5; abundance: -; len: 13; d_gene: -; CDR3aa: CASILAINQPQHF; CDR3nt: TGTGCCAGCATTTTAGCCATCAATCAGCCCCAGCATTTT
v_gene: TRBV29-1; j_gene: TRBJ1-4; abundance: -; len: 14; d_gene: -; CDR3aa: CSAQGVGSPEKLFF; CDR3nt: TGCAGCGCCCAAGGGGTAGGGTCACCGGAAAAACTGTTTTTT
v_gene: TRBV28; j_gene: TRBJ1-6; abundance: -; len: 15; d_gene: -; CDR3aa: CASTISGVYNSPLHF; CDR3nt: TGTGCCAGTACTATATCCGGGGTCTATAATTCACCCCTCCACTTT
v_gene: TRBV5-5; j_gene: TRBJ1-2; abundance: -; len: 13; d_gene: -; CDR3aa: CASSSGGLYGYTF; CDR3nt: TGTGCCAGCAGCTCGGGGGGGCTCTATGGCTACACCTTC